These 10 T cell receptor beta chains were sequenced from one sample in a study of metastatic and nonmetastatic thyroid tumors (TCRdb year 2020). Before undergoing thyroid surgery, none of the patients had been given any kind of treatment. Library preparation employed PCR. The sequencer listed for this sample is Illumina HiSeq 4000. The raw public data were reprocessed by TCRdb itself: fastp quality trimming at Q25, MiXCR clonotype calling, in-frame beta chains only. This sample lists about 82,000 clones; approximately 12% were detected once. The ten most abundant clones make up 7% to 9% of the sample. Input material: tumor tissue. These receptors were taken from a female donor with papillary thyroid cancer or a benign thyroid nodule (not recorded which). Some clones in this sample may be carry-over from other donors' samples.

With respect to this clone: The conserved final phenylalanine or tryptophan is absent from the CDR3, which likely points to a read error. The chain combines TRBV13 with TRBJ2-7; D possibly corresponds to TRBD1 (6 bases). Looked up from germline, CDR1 is PRHDT and CDR2 is FYEKMQ (reference sequence). The CDR3 has 15 amino acids. This CDR3 reads CAISQAGTPAYEQYS. The DNA for the CDR3 is TGTGCCATCAGCCAAGCCGGGACACCTGCCTACGAGCAGTACTCC.

Worth noting for this clone: This sequence may be a read error, since a much larger clone differs from it by one base. The chain links TRBV7-9 to TRBJ1-1; D is unclear. Looked up from germline, CDR1 is SEHNR and CDR2 is FQNEAQ (reference sequence). CDR3 length: 13 amino acids. The CDR3 protein is CASSPPGHTEDFF. The CDR3 DNA is TGTGCCAGCAGCCCACCCGGGCACACTGAAGATTTCTTT.

V gene TRBV7-8 combines with J gene TRBJ2-7; perhaps TRBD1 as D (5 bases). V shed 5 bases and J shed 3 bases, with 14 bases lying between them. CDR3 size: 14 residues. Germline-derived CDR1 and CDR2 are SGHVS and FQNEAQ. The CDR3: CASSPSVRGYEQYF. In DNA form, the CDR3 reads TGTGCCAGCAGCCCGTCAGTTAGGGGCTACGAGCAGTACTTC.

About this clone itself: This sequence may be a read error, since a much larger clone differs from it by one base. This chain connects TRBV10-3 to TRBJ2-1; tentative D call: TRBD1 (5 bases). V lost 6 bases and J lost 7, with 16 bases in between. The CDR3 has 14 residues. Per germline, CDR1 ENHRY and CDR2 SYGVKD. The CDR3 DNA reads TGTGCCATCAGCGACCTTTGCAAGGGGAATGAGCAGTTCTTC. It translates to CAISDLCKGNEQFF.

The chain combines TRBV7-8 with TRBJ2-1; 9 nucleotides align to TRBD2. Germline V lookup: CDR1 SGHVS, CDR2 FQNEAQ. Trimming cost V 7 bases and J 7 bases; bases outside gene matches: 8. The CDR3 runs to 14 residues. CDR3 DNA sequence: TGTGCCAGCACAGCGGGAGGAGTGGGGAATGAGCAGTTCTTC. Protein product: CASTAGGVGNEQFF.

This clone was observed many times. The chain is built from TRBV30 and TRBJ2-1, with D tentatively TRBD2 (5 bases). V was trimmed by 3 bases and J by 5 bases, leaving 11 bases between them. CDR3 length: 13 amino acids. Germline lookup yields CDR1 GTSNPN and CDR2 SVGIG (reference sequence). The CDR3 sequence: CAWREGFNNEQFF. CDR3 DNA: TGTGCCTGGAGAGAGGGCTTTAACAATGAGCAGTTCTTC. The full variable domain, rest sourced from reference TRBV30 and TRBJ2-1, is SQTIHQWPATLVQPVGSPLSLECTVEGTSNPNLYWYRQAAGRGLQLLFYSVGIGQISSEVPQNLSASRPQDRQFILSSKKLLLSDSGFYLCAWREGFNNEQFFGPGTRLTVL.

The table lists this clone with many counts. The chain combines TRBV20-1 with TRBJ1-4; 8 bases align to TRBD1. The V and J ends lost 4 bases and 3 bases, in that order; junction bases with no gene match: 1. The V gene's germline CDR1 is DFQATT and CDR2 SNEGSKA (reference sequence). This CDR3 region has 13 residues. The CDR3 loop is CSATDRANEKLFF. The CDR3 DNA reads as TGCAGTGCTACGGACAGGGCTAATGAAAAACTGTTTTTT.

This clone was observed many times. The rearrangement joins TRBV5-6 to TRBJ2-5; possible D gene TRBD2, 5 bases. This CDR3 has 14 residues. Trimming removed 4 bases from V and 0 bases from J, with 10 bases in between. Looked up from germline, CDR1 is SGHDT and CDR2 is YYEEEE. CDR3 coding DNA: TGTGCCAGCAGCCTAGTGAGGGACCAAGAGACCCAGTACTTC. Its translation is CASSLVRDQETQYF. The full variable domain, its missing parts supplied by reference TRBV5-6 and TRBJ2-5, is DAGVTQSPTHLIKTRGQQVTLRCSPKSGHDTVSWYQQALGQGPQFIFQYYEEEERQRGNFPDRFSGHQFPNYSSELNVNALLLGDSALYLCASSLVRDQETQYFGPGTRLLVL.

This clone has more than one count but fewer than ten. This may be a read error, as it is one base from a much larger clone. The CDR3 DNA sequence: TGTGCCAGCTCACCACCGTGCACGGACGAGCAGTACTTC. Its translation: CASSPPCTDEQYF. The V gene is TRBV18, the J gene TRBJ2-7; no clear D gene. Germline V gene sequence: CDR1 KGHSH, CDR2 LQKENI. There are 13 residues in the CDR3. Trimming took 0 bases from V and 5 from J, leaving 8 bases between them.

This clone was seen many times. The chain carries TRBV9 and TRBJ2-1; D unclear. The CDR3 is made up of 15 amino acids. Germline V gene sequence: CDR1 SGDLS, CDR2 YYNGEE. Trimming took off 0 bases at V and 5 bases at J, with 12 bases between the two ends. The CDR3 DNA sequence: TGTGCCAGCAGCGTAGGCCCTGGTGAGAACAATGAGCAGTTCTTC. Translating gives CASSVGPGENNEQFF.